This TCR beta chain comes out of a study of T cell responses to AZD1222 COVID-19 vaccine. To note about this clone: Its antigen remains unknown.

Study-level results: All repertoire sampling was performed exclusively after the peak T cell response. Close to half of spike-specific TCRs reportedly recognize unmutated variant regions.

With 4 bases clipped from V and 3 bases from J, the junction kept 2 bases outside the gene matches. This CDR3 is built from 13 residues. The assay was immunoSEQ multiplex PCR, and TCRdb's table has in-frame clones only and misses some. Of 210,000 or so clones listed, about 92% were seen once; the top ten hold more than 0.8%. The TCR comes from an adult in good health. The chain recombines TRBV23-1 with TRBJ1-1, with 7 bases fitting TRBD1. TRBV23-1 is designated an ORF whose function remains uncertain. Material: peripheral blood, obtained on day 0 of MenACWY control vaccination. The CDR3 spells CASSPRGDTEAFF. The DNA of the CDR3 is TGCGCCAGCAGTCCCAGGGGGGACACTGAAGCTTTCTTT.